A selection of T cell receptor beta chains follows, all from one sample in a study of identical twins' blood T cells. TCRdb processed the 5' RACE reads anew with MiXCR; each CDR3 protein has one entry. This table has about 370,000 distinct CDR3 sequences, under 30% appearing once. The sample consisted of PBMCs. The source of these receptors is a woman aged 18 to 50 in good health. Each CDR3 is given with its conserved first and last residue. A D gene is named only where the DNA matches it firmly. Only some rows state a clone size, as once, few, many or a class for expanded clones.

clone size,D gene,V gene,J gene,CDR3 protein,CDR3 DNA
NA,NA,TRBV29-1,TRBJ2-1,CSARSWGNEQFF,TGCAGCGCGCGCTCATGGGGCAATGAGCAGTTCTTC
few,NA,TRBV5-5,TRBJ2-7,CASSQGGDRIYEQYF,TGTGCCAGCAGCCAGGGTGGCGATCGAATCTACGAGCAGTACTTC
few,TRBD2,TRBV12-3/TRBV12-4,TRBJ2-2,CASSYRLAGFTGELFF,TGTGCCAGCAGTTATCGACTAGCGGGGTTCACCGGGGAGCTGTTTTTT
NA,NA,TRBV20-1,TRBJ1-1,CSARGGAGLYESFF,TGCAGTGCTAGAGGAGGGGCAGGGCTGTATGAATCTTTCTTT
NA,NA,TRBV11-3,TRBJ2-2,CASSFQLTVNTGELFF,TGTGCCAGCAGCTTCCAACTTACAGTCAACACCGGGGAGCTGTTTTTT
once,TRBD2,TRBV7-9,TRBJ2-7,CASSNLGTSGRKIYEQYF,TGTGCCAGCAGCAACCTTGGGACTAGCGGGAGGAAAATATACGAGCAGTACTTC
many,TRBD1,TRBV18,TRBJ2-7,CASSLGTAIYEQYF,TGTGCCAGCTCATTGGGGACAGCAATCTACGAGCAGTACTTC
NA,NA,TRBV20-1,TRBJ2-2,CSLRDGNTGELFF,TGCAGCCTGAGGGACGGCAACACCGGGGAGCTGTTTTTT
NA,NA,TRBV7-9,TRBJ1-4,CASSSGRTTNEKPFF,TGTGCCAGCAGCTCCGGAAGGACAACTAATGAAAAACCGTTTTTT
few,TRBD2,TRBV3-1,TRBJ2-3,CASSQVSSGGVTDTQYF,TGTGCCAGCAGCCAAGTTTCTAGCGGGGGGGTCACAGATACGCAGTATTTT
many,NA,TRBV5-8,TRBJ1-5,CATTKQGGHSNQPQHF,TGTGCCACCACGAAACAGGGTGGACATAGCAATCAGCCCCAGCATTTT
NA,NA,TRBV29-1,TRBJ1-4,CSVEGGSEKLFF,TGCAGCGTTGAAGGAGGGTCTGAAAAACTGTTTTTT
NA,NA,TRBV20-1,TRBJ2-5,CSATRDIRETQYF,TGCAGTGCTACTCGGGACATTCGAGAGACCCAGTACTTC
NA,TRBD1,TRBV9,TRBJ1-2,CASSTSRTGSYGYTF,TGTGCCAGCAGCACCTCCAGGACAGGTTCTTATGGCTACACCTTC
many,NA,TRBV27,TRBJ1-1,CASIGDMNTEAFF,TGTGCCAGCATTGGGGACATGAACACTGAAGCTTTCTTT
NA,NA,TRBV29-1,TRBJ2-7,CSVEDKSYNEQYF,TGCAGCGTTGAAGATAAATCCTACAACGAGCAGTACTTC
NA,NA,TRBV10-3,TRBJ1-1,CAISESAGAGGLNTEAFF,TGTGCCATCAGTGAGTCTGCGGGCGCGGGGGGCCTGAACACTGAAGCTTTCTTT
NA,NA,TRBV25-1,TRBJ2-1,CASSDPNRSYNEQFF,TGTGCCAGCAGTGACCCCAACAGGTCCTACAATGAGCAGTTCTTC
NA,NA,TRBV20-1,TRBJ2-1,CSASVLAANNEQFF,TGCAGTGCTAGCGTACTAGCAGCGAACAATGAGCAGTTCTTC
NA,NA,TRBV7-9,TRBJ1-4,CASSLINEKLFF,TGTGCCAGCAGCTTAATCAATGAAAAACTGTTTTTT
few,NA,TRBV9,TRBJ2-1,CASSLTQEQYNEQFF,TGTGCCAGCAGCCTCACTCAGGAACAATACAATGAGCAGTTCTTC
NA,TRBD1,TRBV12-3/TRBV12-4,TRBJ1-6,CASSFRGGIGSPLHF,TGTGCCAGCAGTTTTCGAGGGGGCATAGGTTCACCCCTCCACTTT
few,NA,TRBV6-5,TRBJ2-2,CASSYGAGRTGELFF,TGTGCCAGCAGTTACGGCGCAGGGCGCACCGGGGAGCTGTTTTTT
NA,NA,TRBV9,TRBJ2-1,CASSVATADNNEQFF,TGTGCCAGCAGCGTAGCTACAGCGGACAACAATGAGCAGTTCTTC
few,NA,TRBV19,TRBJ1-6,CASSTGPSALHF,TGTGCCAGTAGTACCGGACCGTCTGCCCTCCACTTT
few,TRBD2,TRBV14,TRBJ2-3,CASSHPGTKLTDTQYF,TGTGCCAGCAGCCACCCCGGGACTAAACTCACAGATACGCAGTATTTT
NA,NA,TRBV9,TRBJ1-6,CASSVVIDSPLHF,TGTGCCAGCAGCGTAGTTATCGATTCACCCCTCCACTTT
many,NA,TRBV5-1,TRBJ1-1,CASSLVGEETQAFF,TGCGCCAGCAGCCTGGTGGGTGAAGAGACACAAGCTTTCTTT
NA,NA,TRBV7-9,TRBJ2-1,CASSPMAFHRGNEQFF,TGTGCCAGCAGCCCCATGGCGTTCCATCGGGGCAATGAGCAGTTCTTC
many,NA,TRBV10-1,TRBJ1-5,CASSDGGQPQHF,TGCGCCAGCAGTGACGGGGGTCAGCCCCAGCATTTT
few,NA,TRBV6-5,TRBJ1-5,CASSYSATGNQPQHF,TGTGCCAGCAGTTACTCGGCGACCGGCAATCAGCCCCAGCATTTT
NA,TRBD1,TRBV5-1,TRBJ1-1,CASSDRPGGGTEAFF,TGCGCCAGCAGCGATCGACCAGGGGGGGGCACTGAAGCTTTCTTT
few,NA,TRBV6-6,TRBJ2-7,CASSDLIEQYF,TGTGCCAGCAGCGACCTGATCGAGCAGTACTTC
few,NA,TRBV20-1,TRBJ1-4,CSARPPGAPNEKLFF,TGCAGTGCTAGACCCCCAGGAGCGCCTAATGAAAAACTGTTTTTT
few,NA,TRBV6-5,TRBJ1-2,CATGLGAQNYGYTF,TGTGCCACTGGGCTCGGGGCACAGAACTATGGCTACACCTTC
NA,NA,TRBV29-1,TRBJ2-1,CSVLTGAFQFF,TGCAGCGTTTTGACAGGTGCATTTCAGTTCTTC
many,NA,TRBV11-2,TRBJ2-2,CASSFVTGELFF,TGTGCCAGCAGCTTCGTAACCGGGGAGCTGTTTTTT
few,NA,TRBV9,TRBJ2-5,CASSVGGKETQYF,TGTGCCAGCAGCGTAGGAGGGAAAGAGACCCAGTACTTC